Below are 10 T cell receptor beta chains sequenced from a single sample in a study of T cells in Graves' hyperthyroidism and ophthalmopathy. The investigators amplified TCR beta CDR3 regions from RNA transcripts. Initially, a first-round RT-PCR of the TCR CDR3 employed the HTBI primer set. Using its own MiXCR run on the multiplex PCR reads, TCRdb lists one record per CDR3 protein. The data contain about 840,000 distinct CDR3 sequences, roughly 40% of them singletons. What was sequenced was blood. Receptors originate from a man aged 18 to 29 with Graves' hyperthyroidism.

This clonotype was seen a few times. The J gene is TRBJ2-5, the V gene TRBV7-8; 13 bases map to TRBD2. Germline lookup yields CDR1 SGHVS and CDR2 FQNEAQ. The CDR3 is made up of 18 amino acids. J lost 2 bases, V lost 5 bases, and 11 bases had no gene match. CDR3 residues: CASSARLAGGILQETQYF. The CDR3 DNA follows: TGTGCCAGCAGCGCCAGACTAGCGGGGGGAATATTACAAGAGACCCAGTACTTC.

This clonotype was recorded a few times. The chain joins TRBV4-3 to TRBJ1-1; D gene uncertain. Germline loops: CDR1 LGHNA, CDR2 YSLEER. The CDR3 contains 14 residues. V was cut by 1 base and J by 3 bases, with 9 bases left in between. CDR3 coding DNA: TGCGCCAGCAGCCAAGTTGGTGGGTACACTGAAGCTTTCTTT. Its translation: CASSQVGGYTEAFF.

This clonotype was found a few times. This rearrangement joins TRBV12-3 or TRBV12-4 to TRBJ2-7; 7 positions match TRBD1. The CDR3 runs 15 residues. V was pared by 2 bases and J by 2 bases, with 6 bases of the junction left unmatched. The CDR3: CASSLSGRGTYEQYF. DNA of the CDR3: TGTGCCAGCAGTTTAAGCGGCAGGGGGACCTACGAGCAGTACTTC.

At least ten counts were recorded for this clonotype. CDR3 loop: CAISGQLNTEAFF. The CDR3 region has the DNA TGTGCCATCAGTGGACAGTTGAACACTGAAGCTTTCTTT. The chain employs TRBV10-3 and TRBJ1-1; maybe TRBD1 (5 bases). The CDR3 spans 13 residues. CDR1 and CDR2 (germline): ENHRY, SYGVKD. Trimming removed 4 bases from V and 0 bases from J, with 6 bases in between.

This clonotype was seen a few times. V gene TRBV20-1 combines with J gene TRBJ1-5; 7 bases map to TRBD1. The CDR3 covers 15 residues. J gave up 0 bases and V 6 bases, and 8 bases lay outside the gene matches. Germline CDR1 reads DFQATT; CDR2 reads SNEGSKA (reference sequence). DNA of the CDR3: TGCAGTGCGGCAGGGGGTCAGTTTAGCAATCAGCCCCAGCATTTT. Its protein is CSAAGGQFSNQPQHF.

This chain uses TRBV6-5 with TRBJ2-5; TRBD2 might be the D (6 bases). The CDR3 consists of 12 residues. CDR1 MNHEY and CDR2 SVGAGI come from the germline V gene. The V and J ends lost 11 bases and 5 bases respectively, with 15 bases between them. The DNA for the CDR3 is TGTGCCGCGGGACGTATGGCGGAGACCCAGTACTTC. It codes for CAAGRMAETQYF.

The chain uses TRBV11-2 and TRBJ1-1, with 12 bases identical to TRBD1. The CDR3 loop spans 18 amino acids. Germline CDR1 SGHAT, CDR2 FQNNGV. Unmatched junction bases numbered 14, after V lost 4 bases and J lost 5 bases. The CDR3 loop is CASSSTGTGGAPKTEAFF. CDR3 bases: TGTGCCAGCAGCTCTACCGGGACAGGGGGCGCCCCGAAGACTGAAGCTTTCTTT. The full variable domain, its missing parts supplied by reference TRBV11-2 and TRBJ1-1, is EAGVAQSPRYKIIEKRQSVAFWCNPISGHATLYWYQQILGQGPKLLIQFQNNGVVDDSQLPKDRFSAERLKGVDSTLKIQPAKLEDSAVYLCASSSTGTGGAPKTEAFFGQGTRLTVV.

The V gene is TRBV25-1, the J gene TRBJ2-7; D gene unclear. CDR3 length: 14 amino acids. Trimming stripped 5 bases from V and 7 bases from J, with 18 bases between. The V gene's germline CDR1 is MGHDK and CDR2 SYGVNS. The CDR3, as DNA: TGTGCCAGCAGTTTATCCGGTGGGGAATTGGAGCAGTACTTC. As protein: CASSLSGGELEQYF.

This chain joins TRBV10-3 and TRBJ2-7; a weak D match, TRBD1 (6 bases). Trimming removed 6 bases from V and 2 bases from J, with 17 bases in between. There are 15 residues in the CDR3. The germline V gene has CDR1 ENHRY and CDR2 SYGVKD. This CDR3 reads CAISGGQRQTYEQYF. In DNA form, the CDR3 reads TGTGCCATCAGCGGAGGACAGCGCCAAACCTACGAGCAGTACTTC.

Concerning this clonotype itself: Sequence at one end of the junction differs from germline and may be a read error. The rearrangement links TRBV6-5 to TRBJ1-2; TRBD1 might be the D (6 bases). This CDR3 contains 15 residues. Germline-derived CDR1 and CDR2 are MNHEY and SVGAGI. DNA of the CDR3: TGTGCCATCAGTTACAGCGGGGGGCACAACTATGGCTACACCTTC. It specifies CAISYSGGHNYGYTF.